This TCR beta chain was profiled in a study of control samples from healthy donors and cancer patients. Germline V gives CDR1 SGHNT, CDR2 YYREEE (reference sequence). The V and J ends lost 2 bases and 6 bases, in that order; junction bases with no gene match: 22. This CDR3 has 19 residues. The data were produced by immunoSEQ multiplex PCR, yet TCRdb's version contains in-frame clones alone and is incomplete. The table has 98,000 or so clones, roughly 79% seen once. This receptor was identified in a man aged 18 to 35 in good health. The V call is TRBV5-4, the J call TRBJ2-7; the match to TRBD1 covers 8 bases. The sample comprised blood. In nucleotides, the CDR3 is TGTGCCAGCAGCTTTTCCATTCTCCGAAATAGGACAGGGATACGCGAGCAGTACTTC. This sequence encodes CASSFSILRNRTGIREQYF.